Included here is one T cell receptor beta chain sequence, with context. This record comes from a study of blood T cell repertoires in COVID-19. The repertoire was sequenced with immunoSEQ multiplex PCR; TCRdb's copy has only in-frame clones and lacks some. The sample records more than 300,000 clones, over 90% being singletons. The CDR3 consists of 14 residues. The J segment lost 3 bases and the V segment lost 4 bases, leaving 4 bases of the junction unmatched. Germline V gives CDR1 SGHRS, CDR2 YFSETQ. The V and J genes are TRBV5-1 and TRBJ1-1; 9 bases map to TRBD1. The receptor was derived from a woman in her 30s who had been exposed to COVID-19. Sequenced: PBMCs or T cells enriched from blood (not recorded which). The CDR3 DNA sequence: TGCGCCAGCAGCGCACAGGGGGCGGACACTGAAGCTTTCTTT. Translated, it gives CASSAQGADTEAFF.